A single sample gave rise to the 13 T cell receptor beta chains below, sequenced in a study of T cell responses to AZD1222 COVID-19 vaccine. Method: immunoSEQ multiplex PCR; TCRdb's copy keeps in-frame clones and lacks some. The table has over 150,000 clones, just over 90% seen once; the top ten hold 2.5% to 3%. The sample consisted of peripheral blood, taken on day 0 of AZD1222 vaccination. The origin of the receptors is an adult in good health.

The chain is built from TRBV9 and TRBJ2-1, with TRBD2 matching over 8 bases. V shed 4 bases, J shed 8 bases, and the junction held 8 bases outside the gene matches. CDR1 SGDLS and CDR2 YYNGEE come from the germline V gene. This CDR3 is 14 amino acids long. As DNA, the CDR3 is TGTGCCAGCAGCCCCAGGACTAGCAGGCATGAGCAGTTCTTC. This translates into CASSPRTSRHEQFF. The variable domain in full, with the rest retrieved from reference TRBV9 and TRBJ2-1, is DSGVTQTPKHLITATGQRVTLRCSPRSGDLSVYWYQQSLDQGLQFLIQYYNGEERAKGNILERFSAQQFPDLHSELNLSSLELGDSALYFCASSPRTSRHEQFFGPGTRLTVL.

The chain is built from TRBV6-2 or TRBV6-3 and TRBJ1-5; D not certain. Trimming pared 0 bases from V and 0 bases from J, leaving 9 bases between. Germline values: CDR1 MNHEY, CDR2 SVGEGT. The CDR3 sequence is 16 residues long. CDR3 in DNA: TGTGCCAGCAGTTACTCAGGCGCCCTTAGCAATCAGCCCCAGCATTTT. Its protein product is CASSYSGALSNQPQHF.

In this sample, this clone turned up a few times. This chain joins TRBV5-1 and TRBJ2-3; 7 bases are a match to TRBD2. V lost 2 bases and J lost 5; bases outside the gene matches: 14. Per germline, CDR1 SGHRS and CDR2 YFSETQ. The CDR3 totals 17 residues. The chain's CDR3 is CASSLSLAGPAGDTQYF. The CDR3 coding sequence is TGCGCCAGCAGCTTAAGCTTAGCGGGTCCCGCGGGAGATACGCAGTATTTT.

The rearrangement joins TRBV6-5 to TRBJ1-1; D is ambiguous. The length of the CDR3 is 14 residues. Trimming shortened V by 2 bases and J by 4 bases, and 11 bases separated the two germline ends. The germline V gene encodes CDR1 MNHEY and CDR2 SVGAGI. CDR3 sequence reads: CASSYDSPSTEAFF. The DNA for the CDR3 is TGTGCCAGCAGTTACGACTCCCCCAGCACTGAAGCTTTCTTT.

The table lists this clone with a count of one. The CDR3, as DNA: TGTGCCAGCAGCGTCGGACAGGGGGGGCCGTATGGCTACACCTTC. Translating it yields CASSVGQGGPYGYTF. This chain uses TRBV3-1 (or the pseudogene TRBV3-2) with TRBJ1-2; 10 nucleotides agree with TRBD1. The J segment lost 5 bases and the V segment lost 5 bases, leaving 8 bases of the junction unmatched. This CDR3 has 15 amino acids. CDR1 is LGHDT and CDR2 is YNNKEL in the germline V gene (reference sequence).

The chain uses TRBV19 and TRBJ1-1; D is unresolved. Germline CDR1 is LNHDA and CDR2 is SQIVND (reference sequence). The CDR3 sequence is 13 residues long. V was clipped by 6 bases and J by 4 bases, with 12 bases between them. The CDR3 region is CASSPGVSTEAFF. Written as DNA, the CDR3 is TGTGCCAGTAGCCCCGGGGTCAGCACTGAAGCTTTCTTT.

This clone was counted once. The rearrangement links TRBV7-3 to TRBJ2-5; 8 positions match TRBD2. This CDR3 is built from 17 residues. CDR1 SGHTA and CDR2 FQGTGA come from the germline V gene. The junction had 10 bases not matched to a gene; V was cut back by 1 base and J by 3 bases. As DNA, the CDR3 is TGTGCCAGCAGCTTAATAAACGCGGGGGGACCTAAAGAGACCCAGTACTTC. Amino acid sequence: CASSLINAGGPKETQYF.

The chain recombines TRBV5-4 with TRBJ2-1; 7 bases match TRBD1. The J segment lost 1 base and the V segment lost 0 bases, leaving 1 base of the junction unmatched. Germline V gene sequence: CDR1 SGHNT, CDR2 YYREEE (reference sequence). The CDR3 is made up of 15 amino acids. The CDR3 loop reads CASSLGQGSYNEQFF. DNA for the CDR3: TGTGCCAGCAGCTTGGGACAGGGTTCCTACAATGAGCAGTTCTTC.

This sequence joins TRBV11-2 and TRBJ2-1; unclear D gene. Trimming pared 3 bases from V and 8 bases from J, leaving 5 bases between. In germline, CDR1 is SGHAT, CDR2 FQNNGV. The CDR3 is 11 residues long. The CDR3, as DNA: TGTGCCAGCAGCTTTGTCCATGAGCAGTTCTTC. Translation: CASSFVHEQFF.

The CDR3 region is CATSRDSGGAETQYF. DNA for the CDR3: TGTGCCACCAGCAGAGATAGCGGGGGGGCAGAGACCCAGTACTTC. The chain carries TRBV15 and TRBJ2-5; 11 bases match TRBD2. The CDR3 is made up of 15 amino acids. V was pared by 0 bases and J by 4 bases, with 1 base of the junction left unmatched. Germline V gene sequence: CDR1 LNHNV, CDR2 YYDKDF (reference sequence).

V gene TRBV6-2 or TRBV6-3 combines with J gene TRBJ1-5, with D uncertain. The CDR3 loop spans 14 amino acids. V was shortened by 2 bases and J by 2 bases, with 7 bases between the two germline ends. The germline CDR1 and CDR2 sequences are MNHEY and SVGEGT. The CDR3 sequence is CASSYEAGNQPQHF. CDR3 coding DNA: TGTGCCAGCAGTTACGAGGCAGGCAATCAGCCCCAGCATTTT.

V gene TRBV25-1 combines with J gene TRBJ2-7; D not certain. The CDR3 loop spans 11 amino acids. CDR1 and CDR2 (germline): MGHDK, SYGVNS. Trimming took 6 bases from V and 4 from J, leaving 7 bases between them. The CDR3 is CASSDLYEQYF. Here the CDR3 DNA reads TGTGCCAGCAGCGACCTGTACGAGCAGTACTTC.

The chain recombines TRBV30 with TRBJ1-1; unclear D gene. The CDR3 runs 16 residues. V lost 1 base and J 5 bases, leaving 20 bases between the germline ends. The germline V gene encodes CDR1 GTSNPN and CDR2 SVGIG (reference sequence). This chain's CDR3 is CAWSDLVGVLATEAFF. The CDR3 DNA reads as TGTGCCTGGAGTGATCTGGTCGGTGTTCTGGCTACTGAAGCTTTCTTT. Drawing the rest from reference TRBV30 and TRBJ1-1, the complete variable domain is SQTIHQWPATLVQPVGSPLSLECTVEGTSNPNLYWYRQAAGRGLQLLFYSVGIGQISSEVPQNLSASRPQDRQFILSSKKLLLSDSGFYLCAWSDLVGVLATEAFFGQGTRLTVV.